What follows are 3 T cell receptor beta chains derived from one specimen sequenced in a study of T cells in Graves' hyperthyroidism and ophthalmopathy. TCR beta CDR3 regions were amplified from RNA. The HTBI primer set was used in a first-round RT-PCR of the TCR CDR3. TCRdb independently ran MiXCR on the multiplex PCR reads; one entry per CDR3 protein. The sample comprises roughly 250,000 distinct CDR3 sequences, approximately 20% of which are singletons, and 64% rests with the top ten. Source material: blood. Receptors were obtained from a man aged 30 to 45 with Graves' ophthalmopathy.

This clonotype appeared a few times. J is TRBJ2-2 and V is TRBV11-2; 8 bases agree with TRBD2. Germline-derived CDR1 and CDR2 are SGHAT and FQNNGV. The CDR3 runs 16 residues. J was trimmed by 6 bases and V by 5 bases; bases with no gene match: 11. CDR3 DNA: TGTGCCAGCAGCGTAGCGGGAATACTGTTCTCCGGGGAGCTGTTTTTT. Its protein is CASSVAGILFSGELFF. The whole variable domain, filled in from reference TRBV11-2 and TRBJ2-2, reads EAGVAQSPRYKIIEKRQSVAFWCNPISGHATLYWYQQILGQGPKLLIQFQNNGVVDDSQLPKDRFSAERLKGVDSTLKIQPAKLEDSAVYLCASSVAGILFSGELFFGEGSRLTVL.

This clonotype has ten or more counts. The V and J genes are TRBV11-2 and TRBJ1-1; no firm D call. CDR3 length: 15 amino acids. Trimming took 5 bases from V and 0 from J, leaving 13 bases between them. Germline V gene sequence: CDR1 SGHAT, CDR2 FQNNGV. CDR3 DNA: TGTGCCAGCAGCCGATTGCGCTTTATGAACACTGAAGCTTTCTTT. This translates into CASSRLRFMNTEAFF.

The chain carries TRBV19 and TRBJ1-1; D unclear. Germline CDR1 LNHDA, CDR2 SQIVND (reference sequence). The V and J ends lost 5 bases and 5 bases respectively, with 12 bases between them. The length of the CDR3 is 13 residues. CDR3: CASSANMWTEAFF. The CDR3 DNA reads TGTGCCAGTAGTGCCAATATGTGGACTGAAGCTTTCTTT.